The clone carrying this TCR beta chain showed up just a few times. Its antigen is as yet unknown. Germline CDR1 reads MNHEY; CDR2 reads SVGEGT. The CDR3 is 18 residues long. The ends lost 8 bases at V and 1 base at J; junction bases unmatched: 18. Per the study methods: The distant-metastasis classifier for papillary thyroid cancer was built from CDR3 differences across clinicopathological groups. With MiXCR, TCRdb reprocessed the PCR reads. What appears here as the V and J calls and clone size reflects TCRdb's work, not the paper's. The table has just over 14,000 clones, approximately 3.9% seen once. This entry belongs to a study of metastatic and nonmetastatic thyroid tumors. Study details: Across peripheral blood and tumor or nodule tissue samples taken from malignant and benign thyroid patients, the repertoires were compared with one another.

The study's findings and limits: TCR beta diversity was reportedly significantly higher in malignant thyroid tumors than benign nodules, in blood and tumor.

Among the patients, none had received any treatment before thyroid surgery. This receptor was identified in a female donor with papillary thyroid cancer or a benign thyroid nodule (not recorded which). Some clones in this sample may be carry-over from other donors' samples. V usage is TRBV6-2 or TRBV6-3 and J usage is TRBJ2-3; TRBD2 matches at 7 bases. Sequences were obtained from tumor tissue. CDR3 bases: TGTGCCAGCGAATATCTCAAGAAGGCTAGCGGACGCACAGATACGCAGTATTTT. Its protein is CASEYLKKASGRTDTQYF.